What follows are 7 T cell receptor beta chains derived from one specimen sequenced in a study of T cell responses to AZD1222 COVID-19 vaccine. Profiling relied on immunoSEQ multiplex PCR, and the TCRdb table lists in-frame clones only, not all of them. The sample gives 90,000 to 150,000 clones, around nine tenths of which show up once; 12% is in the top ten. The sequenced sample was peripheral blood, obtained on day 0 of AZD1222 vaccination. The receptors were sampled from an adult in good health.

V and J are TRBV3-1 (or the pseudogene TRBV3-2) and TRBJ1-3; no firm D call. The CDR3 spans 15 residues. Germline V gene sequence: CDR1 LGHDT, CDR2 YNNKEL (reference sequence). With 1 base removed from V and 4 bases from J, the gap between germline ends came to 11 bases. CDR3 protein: CASSQVRPAGNTIYF. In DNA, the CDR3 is TGTGCCAGCAGCCAAGTGAGACCCGCCGGAAACACCATATATTTT.

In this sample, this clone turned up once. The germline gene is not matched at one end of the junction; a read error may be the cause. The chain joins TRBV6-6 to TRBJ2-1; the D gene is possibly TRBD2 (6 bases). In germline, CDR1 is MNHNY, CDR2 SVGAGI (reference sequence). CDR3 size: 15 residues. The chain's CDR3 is CASTYGGGSGNEQFF. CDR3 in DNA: TGTGCCAGCACTTACGGTGGGGGGAGTGGCAATGAGCAGTTCTTC.

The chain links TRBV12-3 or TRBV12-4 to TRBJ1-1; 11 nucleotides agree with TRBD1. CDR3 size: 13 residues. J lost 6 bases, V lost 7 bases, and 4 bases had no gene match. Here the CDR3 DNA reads TGTGCCAGCATCGGACAGGGGGCTTCTGAAGCTTTCTTT. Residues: CASIGQGASEAFF.

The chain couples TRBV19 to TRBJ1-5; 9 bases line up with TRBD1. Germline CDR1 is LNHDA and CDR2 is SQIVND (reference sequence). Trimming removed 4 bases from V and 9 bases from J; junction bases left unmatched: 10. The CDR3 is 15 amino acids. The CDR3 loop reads CASSTTGTGTGPQHF. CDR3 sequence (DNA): TGTGCCAGTAGTACCACCGGGACAGGGACTGGGCCCCAGCATTTT. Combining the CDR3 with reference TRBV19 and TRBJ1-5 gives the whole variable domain DGGITQSPKYLFRKEGQNVTLSCEQNLNHDAMYWYRQDPGQGLRLIYYSQIVNDFQKGDIAEGYSVSREKKESFPLTVTSAQKNPTAFYLCASSTTGTGTGPQHFGDGTRLSIL.

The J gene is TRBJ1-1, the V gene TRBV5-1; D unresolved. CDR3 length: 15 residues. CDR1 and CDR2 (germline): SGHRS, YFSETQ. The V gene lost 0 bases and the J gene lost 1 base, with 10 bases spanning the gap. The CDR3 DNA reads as TGCGCCAGCAGCTTGGCCCAAACGACGAACACTGAAGCTTTCTTT. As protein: CASSLAQTTNTEAFF.

As DNA, the CDR3 is TGTGCCAGCAGTTACCCAACAGGGTCTGGAAACACCATATATTTT. Its translation is CASSYPTGSGNTIYF. This chain links TRBV6-2 or TRBV6-3 with TRBJ1-3; D may be TRBD1 (6 bases). V lost 2 bases and J 1 base, leaving 9 bases between the germline ends. Per the germline V gene, CDR1 is MNHEY and CDR2 is SVGEGT. The CDR3 length is 15 residues.

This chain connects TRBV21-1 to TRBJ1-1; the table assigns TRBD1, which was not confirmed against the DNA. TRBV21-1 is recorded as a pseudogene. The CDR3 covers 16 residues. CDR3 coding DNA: TGTGCCAGCAGCAAAGAAGACATAAGATGGAACACTGAAGCTTTCTTT. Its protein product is CASSKEDIRWNTEAFF.